These T cell receptor beta chains were read from a single sample in a study of response to subunit inactivated influenza vaccine. TCRdb re-analysed the RT-PCR reads in MiXCR, keeping a single row per CDR3 protein. This repertoire shows 450,000 to 500,000 distinct CDR3 sequences, approximately 11% found once; its top ten account for approximately 12%. The input for sequencing was PBMCs from blood, taken 40 to 50 days after vaccination. The receptors originated from a man in his fifties who received an inactivated influenza vaccine. Both conserved end residues are part of each CDR3. Fields, in order: D gene, V gene, J gene, clone size, CDR3 DNA, CDR3 protein. D genes are given only for firm matches. The size entry is marked missing in some rows and otherwise reads once, few, many or a size class.

d_gene: .; v_gene: TRBV5-1; j_gene: TRBJ2-3; abundance: many; CDR3nt: TGCGCCAGCAGCTTGGGGAATGTTGGCACAGATACGCAGTATTTT; CDR3aa: CASSLGNVGTDTQYF
d_gene: TRBD2; v_gene: TRBV20-1; j_gene: TRBJ2-1; abundance: .; CDR3nt: TGCAGTGGTCTGAGAGCGGGGCCCTACTTAAATGAGCAGTTCTTC; CDR3aa: CSGLRAGPYLNEQFF
d_gene: .; v_gene: TRBV5-1; j_gene: TRBJ1-1; abundance: .; CDR3nt: TGCGCCAGCAGCTTGGAAGACACTGAAGCTTTCTTT; CDR3aa: CASSLEDTEAFF
d_gene: .; v_gene: TRBV28; j_gene: TRBJ2-7; abundance: .; CDR3nt: TGTGCCAGCAGTCCACTGGCTCTCGAGCAGTACTTC; CDR3aa: CASSPLALEQYF
d_gene: TRBD1; v_gene: TRBV6-5; j_gene: TRBJ1-3; abundance: .; CDR3nt: TGTGCCAGCAGTTACTCGACAGGGGGCTTGGGGGGCACCATATATTTT; CDR3aa: CASSYSTGGLGGTIYF
d_gene: .; v_gene: TRBV4-1; j_gene: TRBJ1-2; abundance: .; CDR3nt: TGCGCCAGCAGCCAATACGGACAGAACTATGGCTACACCTTC; CDR3aa: CASSQYGQNYGYTF
d_gene: TRBD2; v_gene: TRBV7-9; j_gene: TRBJ2-3; abundance: .; CDR3nt: TGTGCCAGCAGCCCGTCTAGCGGTAGCACAGATACGCAGTATTTT; CDR3aa: CASSPSSGSTDTQYF
d_gene: TRBD1; v_gene: TRBV12-3/TRBV12-4; j_gene: TRBJ2-5; abundance: .; CDR3nt: TGTGCCAGCAGTCAACAGGGGGCGCGAGAGACCCAGTACTTC; CDR3aa: CASSQQGARETQYF
d_gene: TRBD2; v_gene: TRBV2; j_gene: TRBJ2-1; abundance: many; CDR3nt: TGTGCCAGCGCGGGGGAATCCTACAATGAGCAGTTCTTC; CDR3aa: CASAGESYNEQFF
d_gene: .; v_gene: TRBV3-1; j_gene: TRBJ2-7; abundance: few; CDR3nt: TGTGCCAGCAGCCAAGACCCCGGGTTGGCGCAGTACTTC; CDR3aa: CASSQDPGLAQYF
d_gene: .; v_gene: TRBV6-1; j_gene: TRBJ2-7; abundance: .; CDR3nt: TGTGCCACGTTCCCAGGGGGAGGAGCCTACGAGCAGTACTTC; CDR3aa: CATFPGGGAYEQYF
d_gene: TRBD2; v_gene: TRBV11-2; j_gene: TRBJ2-3; abundance: .; CDR3nt: TGTGCCAGCAGCTTAGGGACTAGCGGGGGGGCGGATACGCAGTATTTT; CDR3aa: CASSLGTSGGADTQYF
d_gene: TRBD2; v_gene: TRBV29-1; j_gene: TRBJ2-1; abundance: many; CDR3nt: TGCAGCGTTGAACTAGCGGGAGATACTAACAATGAGCAGTTCTTC; CDR3aa: CSVELAGDTNNEQFF
d_gene: .; v_gene: TRBV20-1; j_gene: TRBJ1-2; abundance: few; CDR3nt: TGCAGTGCTAGGCTGGGAAACAGGGAAAAGGCCTATGGCTACACCTTC; CDR3aa: CSARLGNREKAYGYTF
d_gene: .; v_gene: TRBV7-2; j_gene: TRBJ2-3; abundance: .; CDR3nt: TGTGCCAGCAGCTCCTACCAGGGGGCGGGGGGACCTGGTACGCAGTATTTT; CDR3aa: CASSSYQGAGGPGTQYF
d_gene: TRBD1; v_gene: TRBV18; j_gene: TRBJ1-1; abundance: .; CDR3nt: TGTGCCAGCTCACCAGGGACAGGGCTTCCCACTGAAGCTTTCTTT; CDR3aa: CASSPGTGLPTEAFF
d_gene: .; v_gene: TRBV10-3; j_gene: TRBJ2-5; abundance: few; CDR3nt: TGTGCCATCAGTGACAGGGAAGAGACCCAGTACTTC; CDR3aa: CAISDREETQYF
d_gene: TRBD1; v_gene: TRBV5-1; j_gene: TRBJ2-7; abundance: few; CDR3nt: TGCGCCAGCAGCAAAGACAGGGTGGGGAACGAGCAGTACTTC; CDR3aa: CASSKDRVGNEQYF
d_gene: .; v_gene: TRBV4-1; j_gene: TRBJ1-1; abundance: many; CDR3nt: TGCGCCAGCAGCCTTAGGGGGGGGGAGAACACTGAAGCTTTCTTT; CDR3aa: CASSLRGGENTEAFF
d_gene: TRBD2; v_gene: TRBV7-2; j_gene: TRBJ2-7; abundance: once; CDR3nt: TGTGCCACCGGACTAGCGAGCTACGAGCAGTACTTC; CDR3aa: CATGLASYEQYF
d_gene: TRBD1; v_gene: TRBV20-1; j_gene: TRBJ2-7; abundance: many; CDR3nt: TGCAGTGCTGGACAGGGGGCTGTTAGCGAGCAGTACTTC; CDR3aa: CSAGQGAVSEQYF
d_gene: .; v_gene: TRBV7-2; j_gene: TRBJ2-5; abundance: few; CDR3nt: TGTGCCAGCAGCTTAGAGGTCGGCCGGCAAGAGACCCAGTACTTC; CDR3aa: CASSLEVGRQETQYF
d_gene: .; v_gene: TRBV3-1; j_gene: TRBJ1-1; abundance: many; CDR3nt: TGTGCCAGCAGGCTTCTCACAGGGAACGAAGCTTTCTTT; CDR3aa: CASRLLTGNEAFF
d_gene: TRBD1; v_gene: TRBV7-9; j_gene: TRBJ2-3; abundance: many; CDR3nt: TGTGCCAGCAGCTTTATACCGGGACAGGAAGATACGCAGTATTTT; CDR3aa: CASSFIPGQEDTQYF
d_gene: TRBD1; v_gene: TRBV5-6; j_gene: TRBJ1-1; abundance: many; CDR3nt: TGTGCCAGCAGCAAGGACAGGGGTACTGAAGCTTTCTTT; CDR3aa: CASSKDRGTEAFF
d_gene: .; v_gene: TRBV12-3/TRBV12-4; j_gene: TRBJ1-5; abundance: many; CDR3nt: TGTGCCAGCAGTTTAGTTTGGGGGGACAGCAATCAGCCCCAGCATTTT; CDR3aa: CASSLVWGDSNQPQHF
d_gene: .; v_gene: TRBV11-2; j_gene: TRBJ2-7; abundance: .; CDR3nt: TGTGCCAGCAGCTTCGGGTCGAGGTACGAGCAGTACTTC; CDR3aa: CASSFGSRYEQYF
d_gene: .; v_gene: TRBV9; j_gene: TRBJ2-1; abundance: .; CDR3nt: TGTGCCAGCAGCGACCGGGGGGCAACCTACAATGAGCAGTTCTTC; CDR3aa: CASSDRGATYNEQFF
d_gene: .; v_gene: TRBV28; j_gene: TRBJ1-5; abundance: .; CDR3nt: TGTGCCAGCAGTTGGATCGGGCAAACTCAGCCCCAGCATTTT; CDR3aa: CASSWIGQTQPQHF
d_gene: .; v_gene: TRBV12-3/TRBV12-4; j_gene: TRBJ2-2; abundance: many; CDR3nt: TGTGCCAGCAGTTTACTGAGCGGTTTAGAGGTGACCGGGGAGCTGTTTTTT; CDR3aa: CASSLLSGLEVTGELFF
d_gene: TRBD2; v_gene: TRBV15; j_gene: TRBJ2-3; abundance: few; CDR3nt: TGTGCCACCAGCAGAGGGGGGGGATTTGATACGCAGTATTTT; CDR3aa: CATSRGGGFDTQYF
d_gene: TRBD2; v_gene: TRBV6-1; j_gene: TRBJ2-5; abundance: .; CDR3nt: TGTGCCAGCATTCGGAATAGCGGGGGGGGGACCCAGTACTTC; CDR3aa: CASIRNSGGGTQYF
d_gene: TRBD2; v_gene: TRBV20-1; j_gene: TRBJ2-7; abundance: .; CDR3nt: TGCAGTGCCCCTTCCCCGACTAGCGGTAAACCCTACGAGCAGTACTTC; CDR3aa: CSAPSPTSGKPYEQYF
d_gene: TRBD2; v_gene: TRBV4-3; j_gene: TRBJ2-3; abundance: .; CDR3nt: TGCGCCAGCAGCTTAGGAGGCGGGGGGGCGGCAGATACGCAGTATTTT; CDR3aa: CASSLGGGGAADTQYF
d_gene: .; v_gene: TRBV20-1; j_gene: TRBJ2-7; abundance: few; CDR3nt: TGCAGTGCTAGGAGGCTCCTAACCTACGAGCAGTACTTC; CDR3aa: CSARRLLTYEQYF
d_gene: .; v_gene: TRBV5-1; j_gene: TRBJ1-1; abundance: many; CDR3nt: TGCGCCAGCAGCCCCCGGACAGCGAACACTGAAGCTTTCTTT; CDR3aa: CASSPRTANTEAFF
d_gene: .; v_gene: TRBV12-5; j_gene: TRBJ1-1; abundance: few; CDR3nt: TGTGCTAGTGGTTTGGAGGGGGGACTGAACACTGAAGCTTTCTTT; CDR3aa: CASGLEGGLNTEAFF
d_gene: .; v_gene: TRBV5-1; j_gene: TRBJ2-5; abundance: few; CDR3nt: TGCGCCAGCAGCTTGGCTTTGCGACGGATGGAGGAGACCCAGTACTTC; CDR3aa: CASSLALRRMEETQYF
d_gene: .; v_gene: TRBV5-1; j_gene: TRBJ1-1; abundance: few; CDR3nt: TGCGCCAGCAGCTTGGGACAGTCAAACGGCGCTTTCTTT; CDR3aa: CASSLGQSNGAFF
d_gene: .; v_gene: TRBV4-3; j_gene: TRBJ2-2; abundance: few; CDR3nt: TGCGCCAGCAGCCAAGATTTAATGGGGGGGCTGGGTACCGGGGAGCTGTTTTTT; CDR3aa: CASSQDLMGGLGTGELFF
d_gene: .; v_gene: TRBV7-9; j_gene: TRBJ1-3; abundance: .; CDR3nt: TGTGCCAGCAGCGCCCACATGTCCTCTGGAAACACCATATATTTT; CDR3aa: CASSAHMSSGNTIYF
d_gene: .; v_gene: TRBV28; j_gene: TRBJ2-2; abundance: .; CDR3nt: TGTGCCAGCAGCCCCCTGACAGGACGAACCGGGGAGCTGTTTTTT; CDR3aa: CASSPLTGRTGELFF
d_gene: .; v_gene: TRBV6-2/TRBV6-3; j_gene: TRBJ1-2; abundance: few; CDR3nt: TGTGCCAGCAGCCAGGGCCGCCTCAATGGCTACACCTTC; CDR3aa: CASSQGRLNGYTF
d_gene: .; v_gene: TRBV12-3/TRBV12-4; j_gene: TRBJ1-1; abundance: .; CDR3nt: TGTGCCAGCAGTGCCCGGGACGCCCCGCCGAACACTGAAGCTTTCTTT; CDR3aa: CASSARDAPPNTEAFF
d_gene: .; v_gene: TRBV5-1; j_gene: TRBJ2-7; abundance: .; CDR3nt: TGCGCCAGCAGCAGGGACCGAAAAGAGCAGTACTTC; CDR3aa: CASSRDRKEQYF
d_gene: TRBD1; v_gene: TRBV5-4; j_gene: TRBJ1-6; abundance: .; CDR3nt: TGTGCCAGCAGCTTGCGGACAGGGGGTCTGAGATCCTATAATTCACCCCTCCACTTT; CDR3aa: CASSLRTGGLRSYNSPLHF
d_gene: TRBD2; v_gene: TRBV7-2; j_gene: TRBJ2-5; abundance: few; CDR3nt: TGTGCCAGCAAGGGCCAAGCGGGAGCGAGAGGAGAGACCCAGTACTTC; CDR3aa: CASKGQAGARGETQYF
d_gene: .; v_gene: TRBV7-2; j_gene: TRBJ2-1; abundance: few; CDR3nt: TGTGCCAGCAGCTATCGGACCTCCTACAATGAGCAGTTCTTC; CDR3aa: CASSYRTSYNEQFF
d_gene: TRBD1; v_gene: TRBV5-5; j_gene: TRBJ1-4; abundance: many; CDR3nt: TGTGCCAGCAGCTTGGAGGACAGGGGTTGGGAAAAACTGTTTTTT; CDR3aa: CASSLEDRGWEKLFF
d_gene: .; v_gene: TRBV7-3; j_gene: TRBJ2-7; abundance: many; CDR3nt: TGTGCCAGCAGCTCAGGACTGAATAACGAGCAGTACTTC; CDR3aa: CASSSGLNNEQYF
d_gene: TRBD1; v_gene: TRBV6-1; j_gene: TRBJ2-7; abundance: few; CDR3nt: TGTGCCAGCAGTCGGGTGCGGACAGGCCGCGAGCAGTACTTC; CDR3aa: CASSRVRTGREQYF
d_gene: .; v_gene: TRBV10-3; j_gene: TRBJ2-3; abundance: many; CDR3nt: TGTGCCATCTCGGTGGGAACAGATACGCAGTATTTT; CDR3aa: CAISVGTDTQYF
d_gene: TRBD1; v_gene: TRBV15; j_gene: TRBJ1-5; abundance: few; CDR3nt: TGTGCCACCGCCGGGACAGGGAATCAGCCCCAGCATTTT; CDR3aa: CATAGTGNQPQHF
d_gene: .; v_gene: TRBV9; j_gene: TRBJ2-1; abundance: many; CDR3nt: TGTGCCAGCAGACGGGGGCGGGGCACTTACAATGAGCAGTTCTTC; CDR3aa: CASRRGRGTYNEQFF